Below are 9 T cell receptor beta chains sequenced from a single sample in a study of T-cell reconstitution after alpha-beta-depleted transplantation in children (dated by TCRdb to 2015 to 2016). The receptor library was made with PCR. Sequencer: Illumina HiSeq 2500. To normalize quantification of the TCRbeta repertoire, the TCR libraries were built with molecular barcoding that relied on unique molecular identifiers. TCRdb's own reprocessing of the public reads used fastp at Q25 and MiXCR and kept productive beta chains. Every CDR3 protein is listed once, alongside the most common genes and DNA of its rows. Within this sample are roughly 200,000 distinct CDR3 sequences, with 13% to 15% of them counted one time only. The top ten clones comprise under 15% of the sample. Source: PBMCs from the stem cell graft donor, taken from the stem cell graft. Receptors originate from a human donor who donated a stem cell graft to a child with acute lymphoblastic leukemia.

In its sample, this clonotype was seen many times. The V and J genes are TRBV12-3 or TRBV12-4 and TRBJ2-7; D gene uncertain. CDR3 length: 12 amino acids. Trimming stripped 1 base from V and 2 bases from J, with 3 bases between. Here the CDR3 reads CASSLVAYEQYF. The CDR3 region has the DNA TGTGCCAGCAGTTTAGTAGCCTACGAGCAGTACTTC.

Ten or more counts support this clonotype. The gene calls are TRBV7-9 and TRBJ2-5, with D possibly TRBD1 on 6 matching bases. CDR1 and CDR2 (germline): SEHNR, FQNEAQ (reference sequence). The CDR3 is 14 amino acids. The V and J ends lost 8 bases and 4 bases respectively, with 17 bases between them. The CDR3 reads CASGPMGAAETQYF. CDR3 sequence (DNA): TGTGCCAGCGGCCCAATGGGGGCCGCAGAGACCCAGTACTTC. Full variable domain (rest looked up from reference TRBV7-9 and TRBJ2-5): DTGVSQNPRHKITKRGQNVTFRCDPISEHNRLYWYRQTLGQGPEFLTYFQNEAQLEKSRLLSDRFSAERPKGSFSTLEIQRTEQGDSAMYLCASGPMGAAETQYFGPGTRLLVL.

Remarks on this clonotype: A clone one base away is much larger, so this may be a read error. V and J are TRBV20-1 and TRBJ2-3; no clear D. The CDR3 is 16 amino acids. Germline values: CDR1 DFQATT, CDR2 SNEGSKA (reference sequence). The ends were cut back, 1 base at V and 0 bases at J, with 14 bases in the middle. CDR3 residues: CSARGVVAPSTDTQYF. In nucleotides, the CDR3 is TGCAGTGCTAGAGGGGTAGTCGCTCCCAGCACAGATACGCAGTATTTT.

This clonotype showed up just a few times. The chain is built from TRBV7-8 and TRBJ1-1; D is ambiguous. CDR1 is SGHVS and CDR2 is FQNEAQ in the germline V gene. CDR3 size: 15 residues. The ends were cut back, 1 base at V and 0 bases at J, with 9 bases in the middle. In nucleotides, the CDR3 is TGTGCCAGCAGCTTAGAACTCCTTCTGAACACTGAAGCTTTCTTT. The encoded protein is CASSLELLLNTEAFF.

The genes are TRBV20-1 and TRBJ2-1, with 7 nucleotides matching TRBD2. The germline V gene encodes CDR1 DFQATT and CDR2 SNEGSKA (reference sequence). There are 16 residues in the CDR3. Germline trimming cut 0 bases from V and 8 bases from J; bases unmatched to any gene: 13. CDR3 bases: TGCAGTGCTAGAGATCGAGTGGGAGGGTCCTCTGATGAGCAGTTCTTC. Amino acids: CSARDRVGGSSDEQFF.

This clonotype was picked up many times. V usage is TRBV9 and J usage is TRBJ2-1; D remains unclear. The germline CDR1 and CDR2 sequences are SGDLS and YYNGEE. Trimming removed 4 bases from V and 5 bases from J, with 4 bases in between. CDR3 size: 11 residues. CDR3 amino acids: CASSSHNEQFF. The DNA for the CDR3 is TGTGCCAGCAGCTCTCACAATGAGCAGTTCTTC.

The CDR3, as DNA: TGCGCCAGCAGCTTGGGACAGGGGAAAGGCTTCGAGCAGTACTTC. It translates to CASSLGQGKGFEQYF. The J gene is TRBJ2-7, the V gene TRBV5-1; TRBD1 matches 8 bases. CDR1 SGHRS and CDR2 YFSETQ come from the germline V gene. J lost 6 bases, V lost 0 bases, and 8 bases had no gene match. This CDR3 has 15 residues.

Notes on this clonotype: A single base separates this from a much larger clone, so it may be a read error. The chain couples TRBV5-1 to TRBJ2-5; 7 bases are a match to TRBD2. Germline V gene data show CDR1 as SGHRS and CDR2 as YFSETQ. Germline trimming cut 5 bases from V and 5 bases from J; bases unmatched to any gene: 15. The CDR3 consists of 16 residues. CDR3 protein: CASRAGDGLVSETQYF. DNA of the CDR3: TGCGCCAGCAGAGCTGGGGATGGACTAGTATCTGAGACCCAGTACTTC. The variable domain in full, with the rest retrieved from reference TRBV5-1 and TRBJ2-5, is KAGVTQTPRYLIKTRGQQVTLSCSPISGHRSVSWYQQTPGQGLQFLFEYFSETQRNKGNFPGRFSGRQFSNSRSEMNVSTLELGDSALYLCASRAGDGLVSETQYFGPGTRLLVL.

This clonotype was recorded once. The rearrangement links TRBV29-1 to TRBJ2-1; 9 bases are shared with TRBD2. Germline CDR1 and CDR2: SQVTM and ANQGSEA. This CDR3 is built from 17 residues. Trimming removed 2 bases from V and 3 bases from J; junction bases left unmatched: 11. The CDR3 region has the DNA TGCAGCGTTGAACATTCGCCGGGACTAGCACTCTACAATGAGCAGTTCTTC. It is translated as CSVEHSPGLALYNEQFF.